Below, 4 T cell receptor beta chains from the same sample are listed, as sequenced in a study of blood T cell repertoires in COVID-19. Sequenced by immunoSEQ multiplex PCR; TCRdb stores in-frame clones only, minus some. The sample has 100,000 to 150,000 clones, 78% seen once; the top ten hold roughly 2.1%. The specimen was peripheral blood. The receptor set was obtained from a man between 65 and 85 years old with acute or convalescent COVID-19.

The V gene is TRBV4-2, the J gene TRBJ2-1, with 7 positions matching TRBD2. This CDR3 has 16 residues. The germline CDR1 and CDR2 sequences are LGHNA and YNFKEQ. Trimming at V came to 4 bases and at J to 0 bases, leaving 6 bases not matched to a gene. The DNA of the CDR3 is TGTGCCAGCAGCCTCACGGGGGGACCCTCCTACAATGAGCAGTTCTTC. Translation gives CASSLTGGPSYNEQFF.

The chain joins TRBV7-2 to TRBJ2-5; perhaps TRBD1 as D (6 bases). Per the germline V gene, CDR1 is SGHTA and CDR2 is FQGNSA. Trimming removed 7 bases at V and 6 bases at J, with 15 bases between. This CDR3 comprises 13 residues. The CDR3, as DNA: TGTGCCAGCATCGGACAGAATGAAAAGACCCAGTACTTC. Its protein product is CASIGQNEKTQYF. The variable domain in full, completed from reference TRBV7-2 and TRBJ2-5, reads GAGVSQSPSNKVTEKGKDVELRCDPISGHTALYWYRQSLGQGLEFLIYFQGNSAPDKSGLPSDRFSAERTGGSVSTLTIQRTQQEDSAVYLCASIGQNEKTQYFGPGTRLLVL.

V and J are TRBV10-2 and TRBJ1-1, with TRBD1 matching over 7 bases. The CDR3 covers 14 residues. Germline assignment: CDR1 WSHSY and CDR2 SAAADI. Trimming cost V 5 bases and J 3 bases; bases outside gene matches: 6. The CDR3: CASSSRGADTEAFF. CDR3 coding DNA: TGCGCCAGCAGTTCCAGGGGGGCCGACACTGAAGCTTTCTTT.

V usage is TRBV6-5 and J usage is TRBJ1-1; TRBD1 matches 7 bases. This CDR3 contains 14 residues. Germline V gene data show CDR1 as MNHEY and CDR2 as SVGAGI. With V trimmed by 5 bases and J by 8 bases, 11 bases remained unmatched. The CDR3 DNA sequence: TGTGCCAGCAGTCTGGTGACAGGGTCATACGAAGCTTTCTTT. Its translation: CASSLVTGSYEAFF.